Each of the 9 T cell receptor beta chains below was sequenced from the same sample in a study of shared clonotypes between healthy human individuals. Using immunoSEQ multiplex PCR, the repertoire was profiled, and TCRdb retains in-frame clones only, with some absent. The sample contains 1.5 million to 1.9 million clones, approximately 98% of which appear only once. The sequencing sample was made of naive CD4+ T cells sorted from blood. The subset was: CD45RA+ positively selected. The receptors were gathered from a young man in good health.

The V gene is TRBV11-2, the J gene TRBJ2-2, with D perhaps given as TRBD1 or TRBD2 (5 bases each). V was pared by 5 bases and J by 6 bases, with 19 bases between. The germline V gene has CDR1 SGHAT and CDR2 FQNNGV. This CDR3 has 16 amino acids. In DNA, the CDR3 is TGTGCCAGCAGCCCGGATCTTGGGACCAGCGCCGGGGAGCTGTTTTTT. This sequence encodes CASSPDLGTSAGELFF.

The CDR3 DNA reads as TGTGCCAGCAGCTCCGACATTCCCGACGAGCAGTACTTC. It encodes CASSSDIPDEQYF. This chain links TRBV5-5 with TRBJ2-7, with no clear D. This CDR3 spans 13 amino acids. Trimming cost V 3 bases and J 5 bases, with 12 bases left between them. Looked up from germline, CDR1 is SGHKS and CDR2 is YYEKEE (reference sequence).

This chain links TRBV28 with TRBJ1-2, with D possibly being TRBD1 (6 bases). The CDR3 has 14 amino acids. CDR1 is MDHEN and CDR2 is SYDVKM in the germline V gene. V was pared by 3 bases and J by 8 bases, with 16 bases between. The CDR3 spells CASSFTQGLGGYTF. The CDR3 region has the DNA TGTGCCAGCAGTTTTACCCAGGGGCTTGGAGGCTACACCTTC.

CDR3 bases: TGTGCCAGCAGCCAACAGGGGACAGGAGGCTCCGAGCAGTACTTC. Amino acid sequence: CASSQQGTGGSEQYF. The chain is built from TRBV14 and TRBJ2-7; 8 nucleotides align to TRBD1. The junction had 9 bases not matched to a gene; V was cut back by 2 bases and J by 6 bases. Germline-derived CDR1 and CDR2 are SGHDN and FVKESK. This CDR3 is 15 amino acids long.

There are a few counts of this clone. The CDR3 bases are TGCAGTGCCCCCACGGGAGACATTCAGTACTTC. The encoded protein is CSAPTGDIQYF. The rearrangement links TRBV20-1 to TRBJ2-4, with D tentatively TRBD2 (6 bases). Trimming stripped 6 bases from V and 8 bases from J, with 11 bases between. This CDR3 has 11 amino acids. Germline V CDR1 and CDR2: DFQATT, SNEGSKA (reference sequence).

This rearrangement joins TRBV2 to TRBJ2-7; 7 nucleotides line up with TRBD1. The CDR3 is 13 amino acids. Germline V lookup: CDR1 SNHLY, CDR2 FYNNEI. J gave up 0 bases and V 7 bases, and 3 bases lay outside the gene matches. The CDR3 reads CASITGDSYEQYF. CDR3 bases: TGTGCCAGCATCACAGGGGACTCCTACGAGCAGTACTTC.

CDR3 DNA: TGCAGTGCTAACACGGCAGATACGCAGTATTTT. Its protein is CSANTADTQYF. This chain joins TRBV20-1 and TRBJ2-3; D gene ambiguous. The CDR3 runs 11 residues. The V gene lost 4 bases and the J gene lost 4 bases, with 6 bases spanning the gap. CDR1 is DFQATT, CDR2 SNEGSKA, per germline (reference sequence).

The rearrangement uses TRBV29-1 and TRBJ2-7, with D perhaps assigned TRBD1 or TRBD2 (5 bases each). Trimming removed 1 base from V and 3 bases from J, with 10 bases in between. CDR1 and CDR2 (germline): SQVTM, ANQGSEA. This CDR3 spans 13 amino acids. The CDR3 DNA reads as TGCAGCGTTGAAGCAAGGGGACGCTACGAGCAGTACTTC. The encoded protein is CSVEARGRYEQYF.

The rearrangement joins TRBV7-3 to TRBJ2-5; D possibly corresponds to TRBD2 (5 bases). The CDR3 runs to 13 residues. Trimming took off 3 bases at V and 5 bases at J, with 10 bases between the two ends. Germline V lookup: CDR1 SGHTA, CDR2 FQGTGA. The CDR3: CASSLQTGETQYF. The CDR3 DNA is TGTGCCAGCAGCTTGCAAACGGGGGAGACCCAGTACTTC. Full variable domain (remainder filled in from reference TRBV7-3 and TRBJ2-5): GAGVSQTPSNKVTEKGKYVELRCDPISGHTALYWYRQSLGQGPEFLIYFQGTGAADDSGLPNDRFFAVRPEGSVSTLKIQRTERGDSAVYLCASSLQTGETQYFGPGTRLLVL.